This TCR beta chain was identified during a study of patients and donors after allogeneic stem cell transplantation. Via MiXCR, TCRdb re-called the RT-PCR reads, giving one row per CDR3 protein. The sample has 200,000 to 250,000 distinct CDR3 sequences, 14% seen once. This TCR derives from a human donor who was either an allogeneic HSCT recipient or a stem cell or donor lymphocyte infusion donor (not recorded which). It is not recorded whose cells these are; they may come from a transplant donor. Sequencing used blood, either unsorted or a sorted T cell fraction (not recorded which).

This CDR3 is CASTAATDTQYF. The CDR3, as DNA: TGTGCCAGCACGGCAGCCACAGATACGCAGTATTTT. V usage is TRBV28 and J usage is TRBJ2-3; D gene uncertain. Trimming left V 7 bases short and J 2 bases short, with 7 bases between. This CDR3 has 12 residues. In germline, CDR1 is MDHEN, CDR2 SYDVKM.